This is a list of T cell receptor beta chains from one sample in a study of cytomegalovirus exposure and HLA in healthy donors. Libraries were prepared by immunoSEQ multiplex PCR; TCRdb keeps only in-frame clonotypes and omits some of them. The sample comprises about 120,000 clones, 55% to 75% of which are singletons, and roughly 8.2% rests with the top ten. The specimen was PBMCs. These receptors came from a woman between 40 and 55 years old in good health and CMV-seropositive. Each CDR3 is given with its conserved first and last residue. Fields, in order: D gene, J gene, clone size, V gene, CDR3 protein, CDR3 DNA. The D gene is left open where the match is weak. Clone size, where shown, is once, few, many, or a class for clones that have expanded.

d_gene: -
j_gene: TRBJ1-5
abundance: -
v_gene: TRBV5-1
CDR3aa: CASSPLSNQPQHF
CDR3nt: TGCGCCAGCAGCCCCCTCAGCAATCAGCCCCAGCATTTT

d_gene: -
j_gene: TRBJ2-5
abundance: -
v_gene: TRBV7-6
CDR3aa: CASSEDSLPEETQYF
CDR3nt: TGTGCCAGCAGCGAGGATTCCTTACCTGAAGAGACCCAGTACTTC

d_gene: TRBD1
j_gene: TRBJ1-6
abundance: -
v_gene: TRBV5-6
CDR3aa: CASSGGQGARYNSPLHF
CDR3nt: TGTGCCAGCAGCGGTGGACAGGGGGCACGGTATAATTCACCCCTCCACTTT

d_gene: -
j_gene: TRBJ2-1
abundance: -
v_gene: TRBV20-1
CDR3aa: CSARPSNEQFF
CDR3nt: TGCAGTGCTAGACCTAGCAATGAGCAGTTCTTC

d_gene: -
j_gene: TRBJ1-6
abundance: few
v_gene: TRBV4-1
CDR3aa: CASSLQAGNPNSPLHF
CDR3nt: TGCGCCAGCAGCCTACAAGCCGGGAACCCCAATTCACCCCTCCACTTT

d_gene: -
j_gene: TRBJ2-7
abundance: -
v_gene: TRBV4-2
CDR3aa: CASSQRLQVGQGSTYEQYF
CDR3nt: TGTGCCAGCAGCCAACGGTTGCAGGTCGGGCAGGGGTCTACCTACGAGCAGTACTTC

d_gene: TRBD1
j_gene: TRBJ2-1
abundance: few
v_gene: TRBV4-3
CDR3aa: CASSQDRGGRQFF
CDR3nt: TGCGCCAGCAGCCAAGATCGAGGGGGCAGGCAGTTCTTC

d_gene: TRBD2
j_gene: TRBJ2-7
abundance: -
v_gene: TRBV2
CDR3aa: CASRVGPGGSGGKSYEQYF
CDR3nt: TGTGCCAGCCGCGTGGGGCCGGGAGGGAGCGGCGGTAAGTCCTACGAGCAGTACTTC

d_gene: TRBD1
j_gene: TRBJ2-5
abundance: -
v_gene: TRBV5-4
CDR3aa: CASSRQGVRETQYF
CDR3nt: TGTGCCAGCAGCCGACAGGGGGTAAGAGAGACCCAGTACTTC

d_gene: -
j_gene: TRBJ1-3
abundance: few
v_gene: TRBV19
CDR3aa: CASNPVPTGSGNTIYF
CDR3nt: TGTGCCAGTAACCCAGTCCCGACAGGCTCTGGAAACACCATATATTTT

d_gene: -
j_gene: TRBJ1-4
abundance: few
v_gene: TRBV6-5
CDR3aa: CASSYGRGNEKLFF
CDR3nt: TGTGCCAGCAGTTACGGGCGGGGGAATGAAAAACTGTTTTTT

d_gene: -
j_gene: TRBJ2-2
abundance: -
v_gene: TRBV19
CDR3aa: CASRDTENTGELFF
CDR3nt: TGTGCCAGTAGGGACACAGAGAACACCGGGGAGCTGTTTTTT

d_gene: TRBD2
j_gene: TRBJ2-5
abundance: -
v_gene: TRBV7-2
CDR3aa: CASSLGPGLAGGPQETQYF
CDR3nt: TGTGCCAGCAGCTTAGGCCCGGGACTAGCGGGGGGCCCTCAAGAGACCCAGTACTTC

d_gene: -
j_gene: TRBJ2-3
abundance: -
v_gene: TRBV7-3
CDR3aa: CASSQQGLYTDTQYF
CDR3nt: TGTGCCAGCAGCCAGCAGGGCCTCTACACAGATACGCAGTATTTT

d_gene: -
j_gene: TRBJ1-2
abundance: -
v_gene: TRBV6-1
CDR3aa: CASIPGRFQYGYTF
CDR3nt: TGTGCCAGCATTCCCGGGAGGTTTCAATATGGCTACACCTTC

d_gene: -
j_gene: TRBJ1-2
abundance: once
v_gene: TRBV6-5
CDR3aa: CASRQGIPYGYTF
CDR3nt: TGTGCCAGCAGGCAGGGGATACCCTATGGCTACACCTTC

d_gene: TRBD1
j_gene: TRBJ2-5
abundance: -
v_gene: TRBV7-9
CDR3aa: CASSLGQGQETQYF
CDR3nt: TGTGCCAGCAGCTTAGGACAGGGTCAAGAGACCCAGTACTTC

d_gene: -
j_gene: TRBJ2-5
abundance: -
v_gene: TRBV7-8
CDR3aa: CASSRGFQETQYF
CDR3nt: TGTGCCAGCAGCCGGGGATTTCAAGAGACCCAGTACTTC

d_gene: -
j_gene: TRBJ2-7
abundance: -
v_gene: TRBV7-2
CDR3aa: CASSLAPGGEQYF
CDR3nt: TGTGCCAGCAGCTTAGCCCCAGGTGGTGAGCAGTACTTC

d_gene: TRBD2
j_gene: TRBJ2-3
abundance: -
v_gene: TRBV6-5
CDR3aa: CASSYGRVTDTQYF
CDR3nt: TGTGCCAGCAGTTACGGGAGGGTCACAGATACGCAGTATTTT

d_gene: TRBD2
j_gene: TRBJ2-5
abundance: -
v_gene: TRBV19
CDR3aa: CASSLGLAQETQYF
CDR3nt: TGTGCCAGTAGTCTCGGACTAGCGCAAGAGACCCAGTACTTC

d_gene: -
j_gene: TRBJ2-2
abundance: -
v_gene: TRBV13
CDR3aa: CASSLRTLANTGELFF
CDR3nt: TGTGCCAGCAGCCTGAGGACACTGGCGAACACCGGGGAGCTGTTTTTT

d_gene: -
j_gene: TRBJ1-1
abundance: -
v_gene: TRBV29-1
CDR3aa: CSWAGPNTEAFF
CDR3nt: TGCAGCTGGGCGGGACCGAACACTGAAGCTTTCTTT

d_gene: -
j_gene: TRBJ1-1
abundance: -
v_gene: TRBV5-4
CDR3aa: CASSPRGEVTEAFF
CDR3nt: TGTGCCAGCAGCCCTCGCGGGGAGGTCACTGAAGCTTTCTTT

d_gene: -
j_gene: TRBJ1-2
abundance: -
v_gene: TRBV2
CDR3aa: CASNRDKDYGYTF
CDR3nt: TGTGCCAGCAACCGGGACAAGGACTATGGCTACACCTTC

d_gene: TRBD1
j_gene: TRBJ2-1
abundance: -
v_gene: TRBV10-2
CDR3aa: CATTTGGSGNEQFF
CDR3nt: TGCGCCACAACGACAGGGGGCTCTGGGAATGAGCAGTTCTTC

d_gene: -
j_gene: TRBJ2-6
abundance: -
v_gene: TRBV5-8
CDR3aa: CASSLANSGANVLTF
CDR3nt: TGTGCCAGCAGCTTGGCCAACTCTGGGGCCAACGTCCTGACTTTC

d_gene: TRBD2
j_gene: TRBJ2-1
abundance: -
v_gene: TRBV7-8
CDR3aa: CASSSSGGSYNEQFF
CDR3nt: TGTGCCAGCAGCTCTAGCGGGGGCTCCTACAATGAGCAGTTCTTC

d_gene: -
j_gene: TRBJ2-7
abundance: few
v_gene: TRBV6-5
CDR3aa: CASSSADSYEQYF
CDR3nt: TGTGCCAGCAGTTCAGCGGACTCCTACGAGCAGTACTTC

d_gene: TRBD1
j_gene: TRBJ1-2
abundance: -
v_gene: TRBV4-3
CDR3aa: CASSQDLAGGPYGYTF
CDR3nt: TGCGCCAGCAGCCAAGATTTGGCAGGGGGCCCCTATGGCTACACCTTC

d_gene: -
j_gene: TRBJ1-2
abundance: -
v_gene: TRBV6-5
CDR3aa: CASSYEGGRGYTF
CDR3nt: TGTGCCAGCAGTTACGAGGGGGGGCGAGGCTACACCTTC

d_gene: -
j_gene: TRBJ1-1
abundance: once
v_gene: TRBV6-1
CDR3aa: CASSATRNTEAFF
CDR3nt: TGTGCCAGCAGTGCTACTAGGAACACTGAAGCTTTCTTT

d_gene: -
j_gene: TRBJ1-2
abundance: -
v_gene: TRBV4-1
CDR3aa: CASSQDQWGSYGYTF
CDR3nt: TGCGCCAGCAGCCAAGATCAGTGGGGCAGCTATGGCTACACCTTC

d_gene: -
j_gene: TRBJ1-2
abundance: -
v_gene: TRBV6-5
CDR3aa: CASSLTGYGYTF
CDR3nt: TGTGCCAGCAGTCTGACGGGGTATGGCTACACCTTC

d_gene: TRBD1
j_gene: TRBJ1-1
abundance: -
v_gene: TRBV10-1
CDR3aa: CAIIDRVKSTEAFF
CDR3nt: TGCGCCATCATCGACAGGGTGAAGAGCACTGAAGCTTTCTTT

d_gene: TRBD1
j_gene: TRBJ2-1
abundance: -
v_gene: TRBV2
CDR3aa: CASRGQGKRDEQFF
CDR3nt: TGTGCCAGCAGAGGACAGGGGAAGAGGGATGAGCAGTTCTTC

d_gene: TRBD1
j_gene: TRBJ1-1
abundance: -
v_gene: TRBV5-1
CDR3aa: CASSLEAGGNTEAFF
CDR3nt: TGCGCCAGCAGCTTGGAAGCAGGGGGGAATACTGAAGCTTTCTTT

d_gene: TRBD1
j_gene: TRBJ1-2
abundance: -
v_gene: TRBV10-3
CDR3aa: CAITFSQGDSGYTF
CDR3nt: TGTGCCATCACCTTTAGCCAGGGGGATAGTGGCTACACCTTC

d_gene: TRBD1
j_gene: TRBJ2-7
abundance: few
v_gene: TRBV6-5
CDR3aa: CASSYGTGTAYEQYF
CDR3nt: TGTGCCAGCAGTTACGGGACAGGGACGGCCTACGAGCAGTACTTC

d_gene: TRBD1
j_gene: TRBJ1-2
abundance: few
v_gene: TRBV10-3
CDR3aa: CAISDRDSTNYGYTF
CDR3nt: TGTGCCATCAGTGATCGGGACAGCACCAACTATGGCTACACCTTC

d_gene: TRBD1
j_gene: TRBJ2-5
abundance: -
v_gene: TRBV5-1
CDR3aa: CASSLGQGWETQYF
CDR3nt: TGCGCCAGCAGCTTAGGACAGGGGTGGGAGACCCAGTACTTC

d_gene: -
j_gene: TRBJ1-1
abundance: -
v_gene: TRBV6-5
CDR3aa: CASCRGRNTEAFF
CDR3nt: TGTGCCAGTTGCAGGGGCCGGAACACTGAAGCTTTCTTT

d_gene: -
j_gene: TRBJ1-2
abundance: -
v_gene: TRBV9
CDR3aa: CASSVAAESYGYTF
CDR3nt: TGTGCCAGCAGCGTAGCGGCGGAGAGCTATGGCTACACCTTC

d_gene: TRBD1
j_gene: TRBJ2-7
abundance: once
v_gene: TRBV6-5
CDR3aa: CASSRSGTGREQYF
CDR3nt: TGTGCCAGCAGTCGCTCCGGGACAGGGAGGGAGCAGTACTTC

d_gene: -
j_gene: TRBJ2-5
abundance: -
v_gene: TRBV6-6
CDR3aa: CASGAEETQYF
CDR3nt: TGTGCCAGCGGGGCAGAAGAGACCCAGTACTTC

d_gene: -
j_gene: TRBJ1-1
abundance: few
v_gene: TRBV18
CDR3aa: CASSSATGMNTEAFF
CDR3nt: TGTGCCAGCTCATCAGCTACGGGAATGAACACTGAAGCTTTCTTT

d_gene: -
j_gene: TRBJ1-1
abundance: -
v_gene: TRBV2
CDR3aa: CASSAEGNTEAFF
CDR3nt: TGTGCCAGCAGTGCTGAGGGGAACACTGAAGCTTTCTTT

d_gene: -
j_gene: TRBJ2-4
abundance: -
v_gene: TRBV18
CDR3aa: CASSPPSGSDIQYF
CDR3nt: TGTGCCAGCTCACCACCTTCGGGGTCGGACATTCAGTACTTC

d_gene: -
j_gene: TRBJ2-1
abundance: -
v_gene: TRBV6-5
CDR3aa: CASSYGRGGEQFF
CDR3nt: TGTGCCAGCAGTTACGGGCGGGGAGGTGAGCAGTTCTTC

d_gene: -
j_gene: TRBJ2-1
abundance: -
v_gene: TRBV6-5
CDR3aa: CASSRSRGEQFF
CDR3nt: TGTGCCAGCAGTCGTAGTCGGGGGGAGCAGTTCTTC

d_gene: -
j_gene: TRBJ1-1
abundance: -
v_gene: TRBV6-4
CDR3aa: CASSEGRGTEAFF
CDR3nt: TGTGCCAGCAGTGAGGGGCGGGGTACTGAAGCTTTCTTT

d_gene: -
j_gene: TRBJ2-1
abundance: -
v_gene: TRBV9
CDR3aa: CASSVRISYNEQFF
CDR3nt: TGTGCCAGCAGCGTGAGGATCTCCTACAATGAGCAGTTCTTC

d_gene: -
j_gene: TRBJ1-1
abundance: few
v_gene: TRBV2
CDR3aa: CASRQANTEAFF
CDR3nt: TGTGCCAGTCGACAGGCGAACACTGAAGCTTTCTTT

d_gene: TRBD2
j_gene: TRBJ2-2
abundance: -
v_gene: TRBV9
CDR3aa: CASSGSGINTGELFF
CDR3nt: TGTGCCAGCAGCGGTAGCGGGATTAACACCGGGGAGCTGTTTTTT

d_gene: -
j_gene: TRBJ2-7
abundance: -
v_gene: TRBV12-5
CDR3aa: CASESRLGVGEQYF
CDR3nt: TGTGCTAGTGAATCCCGACTAGGGGTGGGGGAGCAGTACTTC